The subject of this entry is one T cell receptor (beta chain). Its antigen is unidentified. The CDR3 runs to 13 residues. Germline-derived CDR1 and CDR2 are KGHDR and SFDVKD. Trimming removed 3 bases from V and 8 bases from J, with 12 bases in between. Amplification of TCR beta CDR3 regions used RNA as the template. An initial round of RT-PCR targeting the TCR CDR3 relied on the HTBI primer set. MiXCR was run by TCRdb on the multiplex PCR reads, yielding one entry per CDR3 protein. There are 450,000 to 700,000 distinct CDR3 sequences in the sample; 46% occur only once, and roughly 7.7% lies in the top ten. Thyroid ultrasound, orbital computed tomography, clinical symptoms, and serum thyroxine and TRAb underpinned diagnoses. This entry comes from a study of T cells in Graves' hyperthyroidism and ophthalmopathy. Study-wide points: Among thyroid clonotypes expanded above 0.001, most also appeared in blood. The authors' 13 V-J model separated ophthalmopathy from stable hyperthyroidism.

The sequenced material came from peripheral blood or thyroid tissue (not recorded which). The V and J genes are TRBV24-1 and TRBJ1-2; weak D call: TRBD1 (6 bases). This receptor was identified in a woman aged 18-30 years with Graves' hyperthyroidism. The CDR3 nucleotides read TGTGCCACCAGTGATAGGGGGAGGGAAGGCTACACCTTC. It is translated as CATSDRGREGYTF.